These 30 T cell receptor beta chains share one sample of origin, sequenced in a study of cytomegalovirus exposure and HLA in healthy donors. PCR employed 60 Vbeta and 13 Jbeta primers. Repertoires were generated with immunoSEQ multiplex PCR, while TCRdb's copy carries only in-frame clones and drops some. The sample gives tens of thousands of clones, roughly a tenth of which show up once; about 25% is in the top ten. The sequenced sample was PBMCs. These receptors were collected from a man in his 60s in good health and CMV-seropositive.

The V and J genes are TRBV28 and TRBJ2-5; 7 bases are shared with TRBD1. Germline assignment: CDR1 MDHEN and CDR2 SYDVKM. V gave up 10 bases and J gave up 2 bases; unmatched junction bases: 4. CDR3 length: 12 residues. CDR3 sequence: CATKGQQETQYF. The CDR3 DNA sequence: TGTGCCACCAAGGGACAGCAAGAGACCCAGTACTTC.

This clone has a handful of counts. The chain links TRBV28 to TRBJ1-1; tentative D call: TRBD1 (6 bases). This CDR3 contains 16 residues. The V and J ends lost 8 bases and 1 base respectively, with 20 bases between them. The germline gives CDR1 MDHEN, CDR2 SYDVKM. CDR3: CASCEMGGLGNTEAFF. CDR3 in DNA: TGTGCCAGCTGTGAGATGGGGGGGCTTGGGAACACTGAAGCTTTCTTT.

This chain connects TRBV28 to TRBJ2-1; TRBD2 matches at 11 bases. V dropped 6 bases and J dropped 5; count of bases not matched to a gene: 12. Germline values: CDR1 MDHEN, CDR2 SYDVKM. There are 17 residues in the CDR3. The CDR3 protein is CASSVLAGVSRDNEQFF. The DNA of the CDR3 is TGTGCCAGCAGCGTACTAGCGGGAGTTAGTCGAGACAATGAGCAGTTCTTC.

This clone has just a few counts. The rearrangement uses TRBV5-4 and TRBJ2-3, with a tentative D call TRBD2 (5 bases). With 0 bases removed from V and 1 base from J, the gap between germline ends came to 9 bases. The CDR3 length is 15 residues. CDR1 SGHNT and CDR2 YYREEE come from the germline V gene (reference sequence). CDR3 residues: CASSLEGSGTDTQYF. The CDR3 region has the DNA TGTGCCAGCAGCTTGGAAGGGAGTGGCACAGATACGCAGTATTTT.

The V and J genes are TRBV5-1 and TRBJ1-1; D unclear. The CDR3 totals 14 residues. Per germline, CDR1 SGHRS and CDR2 YFSETQ. V was clipped by 1 base and J by 1 base, with 8 bases between them. In DNA form, the CDR3 reads TGCGCCAGCAGCTTGACAGTCCAGAACACTGAAGCTTTCTTT. It specifies CASSLTVQNTEAFF.

This clone was counted only a few times. V and J are TRBV30 and TRBJ1-4, with a weak D call TRBD1 (6 bases). The CDR3 loop spans 13 amino acids. Deletions cut 3 bases from V and 8 bases from J, with 13 bases between. CDR1 GTSNPN and CDR2 SVGIG come from the germline V gene (reference sequence). CDR3 DNA: TGTGCCTGGAGAGGGGGTTTCTACGAAAAACTGTTTTTT. The encoded protein is CAWRGGFYEKLFF. Full variable domain (outside the CDR3, taken from reference TRBV30 and TRBJ1-4): SQTIHQWPATLVQPVGSPLSLECTVEGTSNPNLYWYRQAAGRGLQLLFYSVGIGQISSEVPQNLSASRPQDRQFILSSKKLLLSDSGFYLCAWRGGFYEKLFFGSGTQLSVL.

This clone was counted only a few times. The chain combines TRBV9 with TRBJ2-5; maybe TRBD2 (5 bases). Germline CDR1 and CDR2: SGDLS and YYNGEE. Trimming took off 0 bases at V and 1 base at J, with 10 bases between the two ends. The CDR3 covers 15 residues. The CDR3 region is CASSVVAGAQETQYF. The CDR3 nucleotides are TGTGCCAGCAGCGTAGTCGCGGGCGCCCAAGAGACCCAGTACTTC.

In this sample, this clone turned up a few times. V and J are TRBV7-9 and TRBJ2-2; 9 bases match TRBD2. The CDR3 has 17 residues. V shed 0 bases, J shed 4 bases, and the junction held 6 bases outside the gene matches. Germline CDR1 SEHNR, CDR2 FQNEAQ (reference sequence). CDR3 sequence reads: CASSLAGGTSFTGELFF. The CDR3 region has the DNA TGTGCCAGCAGCTTAGCAGGCGGGACTAGCTTCACCGGGGAGCTGTTTTTT.

The chain recombines TRBV27 with TRBJ1-2; 10 nucleotides agree with TRBD1. Trimming at V came to 5 bases and at J to 5 bases, leaving 8 bases not matched to a gene. There are 15 residues in the CDR3. Germline lookup yields CDR1 MNHEY and CDR2 SMNVEV (reference sequence). The chain's CDR3 is CASSGRQGAVYGYTF. CDR3 nucleotides: TGTGCCAGCAGTGGCAGACAGGGGGCGGTGTATGGCTACACCTTC.

This rearrangement joins TRBV4-1 to TRBJ2-7; a possible D gene is TRBD1 (7 bases). The germline V gene encodes CDR1 MGHRA and CDR2 YSYEKL. The CDR3 has 16 amino acids. Trimming left V 1 base short and J 1 base short, with 14 bases between. CDR3 amino acids: CASSQVRTGLSYEQYF. Here the CDR3 DNA reads TGCGCCAGCAGCCAAGTACGGACAGGACTATCCTACGAGCAGTACTTC.

This clone occurred a few times. This rearrangement joins TRBV29-1 to TRBJ1-1; D perhaps matches TRBD1 (6 bases). CDR1 SQVTM and CDR2 ANQGSEA come from the germline V gene. CDR3 length equals 15 residues. The CDR3 region has the DNA TGCAGTACCCAAGTTGGGGGGGCAACGAACACTGAAGCTTTCTTT. Amino acids: CSTQVGGATNTEAFF.

This clone was recorded many times. The genes are TRBV2 and TRBJ2-7; D call uncertain. This CDR3 is built from 11 residues. Germline-derived CDR1 and CDR2 are SNHLY and FYNNEI. V was shortened by 6 bases and J by 3 bases, with 6 bases between the two germline ends. The CDR3 DNA reads TGTGCCAGCAGGCGGATCTACGAGCAGTACTTC. Translation gives CASRRIYEQYF.

This clone showed up just a few times. DNA for the CDR3: TGTGCCAGCAGTTTAGCAGGGAGGACTGAAGCTTTCTTT. The encoded protein is CASSLAGRTEAFF. The chain employs TRBV28 and TRBJ1-1; D perhaps matches TRBD1 (5 bases). Trimming took 2 bases from V and 5 from J, leaving 9 bases between them. Germline V gene sequence: CDR1 MDHEN, CDR2 SYDVKM. This CDR3 spans 13 amino acids.

There are a few counts of this clone. This CDR3 is CASTRSGTSTDTQYF. Here the CDR3 DNA reads TGTGCCAGTACCCGATCCGGGACTAGCACAGATACGCAGTATTTT. The chain links TRBV19 to TRBJ2-3, with a weak D call TRBD2 (6 bases). Germline CDR1 LNHDA, CDR2 SQIVND (reference sequence). The length of the CDR3 is 15 residues. Trimming took off 7 bases at V and 0 bases at J, with 14 bases between the two ends.

This chain links TRBV9 with TRBJ2-5, with D possibly being TRBD2 (5 bases). Trimming removed 1 base at V and 2 bases at J, with 12 bases between. Germline CDR1 is SGDLS and CDR2 is YYNGEE. CDR3 length equals 15 residues. CDR3 sequence: CASSVNRGSQETQYF. The CDR3 DNA sequence: TGTGCCAGCAGCGTAAACCGGGGTTCTCAAGAGACCCAGTACTTC.

This clone occurred a few times. This sequence joins TRBV5-6 and TRBJ1-2; possible D gene TRBD1, 5 bases. In germline, CDR1 is SGHDT, CDR2 YYEEEE. This CDR3 region has 16 residues. The germline V and J ends were trimmed by 3 bases and 8 bases, with 23 bases remaining between them. This chain's CDR3 is CASSWQGPGGSGGYTF. In nucleotides, the CDR3 is TGTGCCAGCAGCTGGCAGGGTCCGGGCGGGAGTGGCGGCTACACCTTC. The full variable domain, in which reference TRBV5-6 and TRBJ1-2 provide the parts outside the CDR3, is DAGVTQSPTHLIKTRGQQVTLRCSPKSGHDTVSWYQQALGQGPQFIFQYYEEEERQRGNFPDRFSGHQFPNYSSELNVNALLLGDSALYLCASSWQGPGGSGGYTFGSGTRLTVV.

The chain links TRBV2 to TRBJ1-4; 12 bases fit TRBD1. Per the germline V gene, CDR1 is SNHLY and CDR2 is FYNNEI. Trimming took 5 bases from V and 6 from J; bases not matched to a gene: 7. The length of the CDR3 is 16 residues. DNA for the CDR3: TGTGCCAGCAGTCGTGGGACAGGGGGCCTTTATGAAAAACTGTTTTTT. It codes for CASSRGTGGLYEKLFF.

The chain links TRBV7-9 to TRBJ1-2, with D possibly being TRBD1 (5 bases). Germline assignment: CDR1 SEHNR and CDR2 FQNEAQ (reference sequence). This CDR3 is built from 15 residues. V shed 0 bases and J shed 4 bases, with 12 bases lying between them. The CDR3 is CASSLARGGVYGYTF. The CDR3 nucleotides read TGTGCCAGCAGCTTAGCGCGTGGGGGGGTCTATGGCTACACCTTC.

This clone turned up a few times. This rearrangement joins TRBV4-1 to TRBJ2-3; perhaps TRBD2 as D (6 bases). Trimming shortened V by 7 bases and J by 2 bases, and 16 bases separated the two germline ends. CDR1 MGHRA and CDR2 YSYEKL come from the germline V gene. There are 15 residues in the CDR3. CDR3 in DNA: TGCGCCAGCACCCATATGGGACTGCACACAGATACGCAGTATTTT. This encodes CASTHMGLHTDTQYF.

The gene calls are TRBV7-6 and TRBJ2-2; D is possibly TRBD2 (7 bases). The CDR3 extends over 14 amino acids. The V end lost 6 bases, the J end lost 6 bases, and 14 bases lay between the germline ends. Germline V gene sequence: CDR1 SGHVS, CDR2 FNYEAQ. The chain's CDR3 is CASRGGAQSGELFF. DNA for the CDR3: TGTGCCAGCAGGGGGGGGGCACAATCCGGGGAGCTGTTTTTT.

This clone showed up just a few times. The chain links TRBV5-1 to TRBJ1-2, with D perhaps TRBD1 (6 bases). The CDR3 covers 15 residues. The ends were cut back, 2 bases at V and 4 bases at J, with 15 bases in the middle. Germline values: CDR1 SGHRS, CDR2 YFSETQ. CDR3 bases: TGCGCCAGCAGCTTCGGGACACCGGGACGCTATGGCTACACCTTC. Encoded protein: CASSFGTPGRYGYTF.

As regards this clone: At the DNA level, this CDR3 is encoded by other sequences in the same sample as well. The chain employs TRBV29-1 and TRBJ2-2; 7 nucleotides line up with TRBD1. Germline CDR1 is SQVTM and CDR2 is ANQGSEA. This CDR3 contains 14 residues. After removal of 7 bases from V and 1 base from J, the junction contained 6 bases not matched to a gene. The CDR3 here is CSARDSLNTGELFF. CDR3 in DNA: TGCAGCGCAAGGGACAGTTTGAACACCGGGGAGCTGTTTTTT.

This chain's CDR3 is CAWSVQGFDTEAFF. CDR3 coding DNA: TGTGCCTGGAGTGTTCAGGGATTCGACACTGAAGCTTTCTTT. The J gene is TRBJ1-1, the V gene TRBV30; D may be TRBD1 (5 bases). Per germline, CDR1 GTSNPN and CDR2 SVGIG (reference sequence). V gave up 0 bases and J gave up 3 bases, with 11 bases separating them. The CDR3 runs to 14 residues.

This clone has more than one count but fewer than ten. This sequence joins TRBV7-2 and TRBJ2-3; no definite D call. Germline lookup yields CDR1 SGHTA and CDR2 FQGNSA. The ends were cut back, 2 bases at V and 3 bases at J, with 9 bases in the middle. The CDR3 runs 14 residues. The CDR3 here is CASSLRGGTDTQYF. The CDR3 DNA reads TGTGCCAGCAGCTTACGAGGTGGGACAGATACGCAGTATTTT.

This clone was counted a few times. This chain links TRBV10-3 with TRBJ2-5, with D possibly matching TRBD1 (5 bases). Germline CDR1 ENHRY, CDR2 SYGVKD. The length of the CDR3 is 14 residues. V was clipped by 6 bases and J by 4 bases, with 15 bases between them. In nucleotides, the CDR3 is TGTGCCATCAGAGCAGGGTCGTCCCTAGAGACCCAGTACTTC. It is translated as CAIRAGSSLETQYF.

This chain connects TRBV4-1 to TRBJ2-3; 9 bases map to TRBD2. J gave up 5 bases and V 0 bases, and 9 bases lay outside the gene matches. Germline CDR1 reads MGHRA; CDR2 reads YSYEKL. The CDR3 is 17 residues long. CDR3 bases: TGCGCCAGCAGCCAAGACAAGGGCGGGAGGGATGGAGATACGCAGTATTTT. Its translation: CASSQDKGGRDGDTQYF.

This clone was picked up a small number of times. This sequence joins TRBV15 and TRBJ1-2; no reliable D call. CDR1 and CDR2 from the germline V gene are LNHNV and YYDKDF (reference sequence). V lost 0 bases to trimming and J lost 4 bases, with 9 bases between them. CDR3 length equals 14 residues. In nucleotides, the CDR3 is TGTGCCACCAGCAGAGACGGAGGACGCTATGGCTACACCTTC. This translates into CATSRDGGRYGYTF.

This clone is categorized as medium-sized (0.01 to 0.1%). V is TRBV30 and J is TRBJ1-5; possibly TRBD1 for D (5 bases). This CDR3 is 14 amino acids long. Germline CDR1 GTSNPN, CDR2 SVGIG (reference sequence). Trimming removed 2 bases from V and 4 bases from J, with 12 bases in between. The CDR3 sequence is CAWSSRGLNQPQHF. CDR3 in DNA: TGTGCCTGGAGTTCACGGGGACTTAATCAGCCCCAGCATTTT.

This clone has only a few counts. The J gene is TRBJ2-6, the V gene TRBV4-1, with 9 nucleotides matching TRBD1. This CDR3 contains 16 residues. The ends lost 6 bases at V and 4 bases at J; junction bases unmatched: 7. CDR1 is MGHRA and CDR2 is YSYEKL in the germline V gene. CDR3 loop: CASRRDRGTGANVLTF. In nucleotides, the CDR3 is TGCGCCAGCAGGCGAGACAGGGGGACCGGGGCCAACGTCCTGACTTTC.

This clone has a handful of counts. V is TRBV6-5 and J is TRBJ2-2; 9 bases match TRBD1. The germline V gene has CDR1 MNHEY and CDR2 SVGAGI. This CDR3 is built from 15 residues. V shed 4 bases, J shed 4 bases, and the junction held 4 bases outside the gene matches. This chain's CDR3 is CASSWGQGRTGELFF. CDR3 bases: TGTGCCAGCAGTTGGGGACAGGGACGCACCGGGGAGCTGTTTTTT.